This T cell receptor beta chain was identified in a study of blood T cell repertoires in COVID-19. Per germline, CDR1 LNHDA and CDR2 SQIVND (reference sequence). V lost 1 base and J 2 bases, leaving 11 bases between the germline ends. The CDR3 extends over 15 amino acids. Using immunoSEQ multiplex PCR, the repertoire was profiled, and TCRdb retains in-frame clones only, with some absent. The sample gives hundreds of thousands of clones, 85% to 90% of which show up once; 0.95% to 1.3% is in the top ten. The sequenced sample was peripheral blood. This clonotype originated in a woman between 40 and 55 years old with COVID-19, enrolled during active disease. The chain has TRBV19 and TRBJ1-2, with TRBD1 as a possible D gene (5 bases). CDR3 sequence: CASSIVGHSNYGYTF. Here the CDR3 DNA reads TGTGCCAGTAGTATAGTCGGACACTCAAACTATGGCTACACCTTC.